A single sample is the source of the 17 T cell receptor beta chains below, sequenced in a study of T-cell reconstitution after alpha-beta-depleted transplantation in children. Researchers prepared the TCRbeta library using unique molecular identifiers, the study reports. TCRdb processed the PCR reads anew with MiXCR; each CDR3 protein has one entry. The data contain 240,000 or so distinct CDR3 sequences, roughly 8.2% of them seen just once; the ten biggest clones take up less than 8%. Sequencing used PBMCs, mostly from graft donor cells, obtained 180 days after TCRalphabeta/CD19-depleted stem cell transplant. The receptor source for this set is a male patient under 18 who had a stem cell transplant for acute lymphoblastic leukemia, so the T cells may come from the graft donor.

This clonotype was seen repeatedly, ten times or more. This CDR3 is CASSGGWTASNTGELFF. The CDR3 DNA follows: TGTGCCAGCAGCGGAGGGTGGACAGCCTCGAACACCGGGGAGCTGTTTTTT. The chain has TRBV5-6 and TRBJ2-2; either TRBD1 or TRBD2 may supply D (6 bases each). CDR1 and CDR2 (germline): SGHDT, YYEEEE. With 4 bases removed from V and 0 bases from J, the gap between germline ends came to 16 bases. This CDR3 has 17 residues.

This clonotype was seen repeatedly, ten times or more. The V gene is TRBV11-2, the J gene TRBJ1-4; 8 bases align to TRBD1. V shed 3 bases, J shed 6 bases, and the junction held 9 bases outside the gene matches. This CDR3 region has 16 residues. From germline, CDR1 is SGHAT and CDR2 FQNNGV. CDR3 bases: TGTGCCAGCAGCTTGCTACCGGGACAGGTGTATGAAAAACTGTTTTTT. Translation: CASSLLPGQVYEKLFF.

Remarks on this clonotype: Being one base from a much bigger clone, this may be a read error. J is TRBJ2-5 and V is TRBV20-1; D not certain. Germline V gives CDR1 DFQATT, CDR2 SNEGSKA (reference sequence). The length of the CDR3 is 10 residues. Trimming pared 7 bases from V and 4 bases from J, leaving 7 bases between. CDR3 sequence (DNA): TGCAGTGTTAGTAGAGAGACCCAGTACTTC. Amino acid sequence: CSVSRETQYF.

Details on this clonotype: It may be a read error: a sequence one base away is much more abundant. The chain employs TRBV20-1 and TRBJ2-3, with 14 bases identical to TRBD2. Germline assignment: CDR1 DFQATT and CDR2 SNEGSKA (reference sequence). This CDR3 is built from 19 residues. The CDR3 nucleotides read TGCTGTGCTAGTTCCAGTCCGACTAGCGGGAGGGACGGCACAGATACGCAGTATTTT. This sequence encodes CCASSSPTSGRDGTDTQYF.

This clonotype was picked up many times. The chain recombines TRBV19 with TRBJ2-1, with TRBD1 as a possible D gene (5 bases). V was shortened by 2 bases and J by 5 bases, with 13 bases between the two germline ends. CDR3 length: 15 amino acids. CDR1 is LNHDA and CDR2 is SQIVND in the germline V gene (reference sequence). The CDR3 loop is CASSIWTNPNNEQFF. CDR3 sequence (DNA): TGTGCCAGTAGTATATGGACAAATCCCAACAATGAGCAGTTCTTC.

This clonotype was detected many times. This chain connects TRBV20-1 to TRBJ2-1; the match to TRBD1 covers 8 bases. The germline gives CDR1 DFQATT, CDR2 SNEGSKA (reference sequence). The CDR3 length is 13 residues. Losses at the gene ends were 3 bases for V and 9 bases for J; bases not matched to a gene: 7. The CDR3 DNA reads as TGCAGTGCTAGGGGACAGGCCACGGGTGAGCAGTTCTTC. Translation: CSARGQATGEQFF.

This chain connects TRBV7-2 to TRBJ2-1; D gene uncertain. CDR1 is SGHTA, CDR2 FQGNSA, per germline. V lost 2 bases to trimming and J lost 4 bases, with 6 bases between them. The CDR3 is 13 amino acids. CDR3 residues: CASSLLIYNEQFF. CDR3 bases: TGTGCCAGCAGCTTACTGATTTACAATGAGCAGTTCTTC.

This clonotype was detected many times. The genes are TRBV5-1 and TRBJ2-7, with D possibly being TRBD1 or TRBD2 (6 bases each). V was trimmed by 5 bases and J by 9 bases, leaving 21 bases between them. This CDR3 is built from 14 residues. The V gene's germline CDR1 is SGHRS and CDR2 YFSETQ. CDR3 sequence (DNA): TGCGCCAGCAGTCCGCGGGACACCGAGTTTGGGCAGTACTTC. It is translated as CASSPRDTEFGQYF. The entire variable domain, with the rest obtained from reference TRBV5-1 and TRBJ2-7, is as follows: KAGVTQTPRYLIKTRGQQVTLSCSPISGHRSVSWYQQTPGQGLQFLFEYFSETQRNKGNFPGRFSGRQFSNSRSEMNVSTLELGDSALYLCASSPRDTEFGQYFGPGTRLTVT.

This clonotype has at least ten counts. The V call is TRBV20-1, the J call TRBJ2-3, with 10 bases matching TRBD2. CDR1 and CDR2 (germline): DFQATT, SNEGSKA (reference sequence). This CDR3 is 19 amino acids long. The V gene end was trimmed by 6 bases and the J gene end by 1 base; junction bases not matched to a gene: 19. The CDR3 nucleotides are TGCAGTGCGTCTAGTAGCGGGGGGCCGGGGCTAATAGGCACAGATACGCAGTATTTT. This translates into CSASSSGGPGLIGTDTQYF.

This clonotype has at least ten counts. This chain joins TRBV3-1 and TRBJ2-2, with a possible D match to TRBD2 (5 bases). V was cut by 3 bases and J by 0 bases, with 20 bases left in between. Germline V gene sequence: CDR1 LGHDT, CDR2 YNNKEL (reference sequence). This CDR3 contains 19 residues. CDR3 loop: CASSQFFPREGANTGELFF. DNA for the CDR3: TGTGCCAGCAGCCAGTTTTTTCCTCGGGAAGGAGCGAACACCGGGGAGCTGTTTTTT.

A few counts support this clonotype. V and J are TRBV4-2 and TRBJ2-1; 10 bases fit TRBD1. After removal of 1 base from V and 5 bases from J, the junction contained 8 bases not matched to a gene. Germline V gene lookup returns CDR1 LGHNA and CDR2 YNFKEQ. The CDR3 has 17 amino acids. The CDR3, as DNA: TGTGCCAGCAGCCAAGGACAGGGGGCGTACTCTAACAATGAGCAGTTCTTC. Translated, it gives CASSQGQGAYSNNEQFF.

This clonotype was counted a few times. The chain carries TRBV20-1 and TRBJ2-3, with 7 bases that match TRBD2. Germline CDR1 reads DFQATT; CDR2 reads SNEGSKA (reference sequence). J was trimmed by 3 bases and V by 2 bases; bases with no gene match: 5. The CDR3 runs 14 residues. The CDR3 region is CSARFPSGTDTQYF. In DNA form, the CDR3 reads TGCAGTGCTAGATTCCCTAGCGGTACAGATACGCAGTATTTT.

Regarding this clonotype: A much larger clone differs by one base, so this may be a read error. As the CDR3 is not closed by the conserved phenylalanine or tryptophan, this likely results from a read error. This rearrangement joins TRBV14 to TRBJ2-7; D gene ambiguous. The germline gives CDR1 SGHDN, CDR2 FVKESK. Trimming pared 1 base from V and 3 bases from J, leaving 10 bases between. The CDR3 is made up of 14 amino acids. Written as DNA, the CDR3 is TGTGCCAGCAGCCAAGGGGCAGTCCTCTACGAGCAGTACATC. Translating it yields CASSQGAVLYEQYI.

This clonotype was seen repeatedly, ten times or more. The rearrangement links TRBV20-1 to TRBJ1-4, with unresolved D. The CDR3 spans 12 residues. Germline V gene lookup returns CDR1 DFQATT and CDR2 SNEGSKA (reference sequence). Trimming pared 1 base from V and 8 bases from J, leaving 8 bases between. CDR3 sequence reads: CSARGRQEKLFF. The DNA for the CDR3 is TGCAGTGCTAGAGGAAGGCAGGAAAAACTGTTTTTT.

This clonotype was counted many times. The chain couples TRBV5-1 to TRBJ2-1; 7 positions agree with TRBD1. The junction had 6 bases not matched to a gene; V was cut back by 4 bases and J by 2 bases. Germline V gene sequence: CDR1 SGHRS, CDR2 YFSETQ. The CDR3 covers 15 residues. CDR3 nucleotide sequence: TGCGCCAGCAGCACGGCCGGGACAGCCTACAATGAGCAGTTCTTC. Amino acid sequence: CASSTAGTAYNEQFF.

This clonotype was recorded many times. The chain uses TRBV29-1 and TRBJ1-1, with 8 bases fitting TRBD1. Germline assignment: CDR1 SQVTM and CDR2 ANQGSEA. V trimming: 6 bases; J trimming: 5 bases; junction bases outside the gene matches: 8. The CDR3 consists of 13 residues. CDR3 coding DNA: TGCAGCGTGGACAGGGCTACCGGGACTGAAGCTTTCTTT. It translates to CSVDRATGTEAFF.

This clonotype was recorded many times. The chain couples TRBV5-6 to TRBJ2-6, with D unclear. The CDR3 totals 13 residues. CDR1 is SGHDT and CDR2 is YYEEEE in the germline V gene. Deletions cut 0 bases from V and 6 bases from J, with 4 bases between. The CDR3 bases are TGTGCCAGCAGCTTGGTACAGGCCAACGTCCTGACTTTC. It yields the protein CASSLVQANVLTF.